Below are 7 T cell receptor beta chains sequenced from a single sample in a study of cytotoxic CD8 clonotypes in ibrutinib-treated CLL. Here immunoSEQ multiplex PCR was the method, and the copy in TCRdb shows in-frame clones only, minus some. Counted here are 20,000 to 25,000 clones, about 72% occurring once; the ten biggest clones make up 25% to 30%. The sample in question was PBMCs, obtained after 24 months of ibrutinib treatment. The receptors originated from a human donor with chronic lymphocytic leukemia.

This clone was recorded only once. The chain joins TRBV10-2 to TRBJ2-5; the D gene is possibly TRBD2 (5 bases). This CDR3 is built from 14 residues. Trimming removed 2 bases at V and 2 bases at J, with 9 bases between. Germline V gives CDR1 WSHSY, CDR2 SAAADI. The CDR3: CASSERGKQETQYF. The CDR3 bases are TGCGCCAGCAGTGAGCGGGGTAAGCAAGAGACCCAGTACTTC.

CDR3 sequence reads: CASLGGSEQYF. CDR3 DNA: TGCGCCAGCTTGGGGGGCAGCGAGCAGTACTTC. This rearrangement joins TRBV5-1 to TRBJ2-7, with D perhaps given as TRBD1 or TRBD2 (6 bases each). The germline V gene encodes CDR1 SGHRS and CDR2 YFSETQ. V dropped 7 bases and J dropped 6 bases, with 11 bases sitting between them. The CDR3 consists of 11 residues.

The gene calls are TRBV9 and TRBJ2-5, with D unclear. Germline lookup yields CDR1 SGDLS and CDR2 YYNGEE. Trimming took off 2 bases at V and 5 bases at J, with 16 bases between the two ends. The CDR3 is made up of 15 amino acids. The CDR3 loop is CASSVFMDGQETQYF. Written as DNA, the CDR3 is TGTGCCAGCAGCGTTTTTATGGATGGGCAGGAGACCCAGTACTTC. The whole variable domain, filled in from reference TRBV9 and TRBJ2-5, reads DSGVTQTPKHLITATGQRVTLRCSPRSGDLSVYWYQQSLDQGLQFLIQYYNGEERAKGNILERFSAQQFPDLHSELNLSSLELGDSALYFCASSVFMDGQETQYFGPGTRLLVL.

This clone was picked up a small number of times. The rearrangement joins TRBV11-1 to TRBJ1-1; D call uncertain. The V end was cut by 1 base, the J end by 1 base, with 7 bases between. The CDR3 extends over 14 amino acids. Germline loops: CDR1 SGHAT, CDR2 FQDESV (reference sequence). The CDR3 DNA reads as TGTGCCAGCAGCTTAGGTAGAGCGAACACTGAAGCTTTCTTT. It yields the protein CASSLGRANTEAFF.

This chain uses TRBV5-4 with TRBJ2-7; possibly TRBD1 for D (6 bases). CDR3 length: 13 amino acids. Trimming took 3 bases from V and 1 from J, leaving 8 bases between them. The germline gives CDR1 SGHNT, CDR2 YYREEE (reference sequence). CDR3: CASSWDTSYEQYF. The CDR3 DNA reads as TGTGCCAGCAGCTGGGACACTTCCTACGAGCAGTACTTC. The variable domain in full, with the rest retrieved from reference TRBV5-4 and TRBJ2-7, is ETGVTQSPTHLIKTRGQQVTLRCSSQSGHNTVSWYQQALGQGPQFIFQYYREEENGRGNFPPRFSGLQFPNYSSELNVNALELDDSALYLCASSWDTSYEQYFGPGTRLTVT.

The chain joins TRBV7-9 to TRBJ2-7, with D unresolved. Germline V gene sequence: CDR1 SEHNR, CDR2 FQNEAQ (reference sequence). V lost 5 bases to trimming and J lost 4 bases, with 18 bases between them. The CDR3 is 15 residues long. The CDR3, as DNA: TGTGCCAGCAGCAGCCCGGGTGGGGTCGGATACGAGCAGTACTTC. Translated: CASSSPGGVGYEQYF.

The V call is TRBV10-1, the J call TRBJ1-1; no clear D. The V end lost 1 base, the J end lost 8 bases, and 11 bases lay between the germline ends. The CDR3 spans 13 residues. Germline CDR1 reads WNHNN; CDR2 reads SYGVQD (reference sequence). CDR3 DNA: TGCGCCAGCAGTGAGTTGGGATTATCAGAAGCTTTCTTT. Translated: CASSELGLSEAFF.